The 8 T cell receptor beta chains given below trace back to one sample, sequenced in a study of beta chain features in type 1 diabetes. The study reverse transcribed the entire isolated RNA, so it sequenced expressed TCRB transcripts. The data were produced by immunoSEQ multiplex PCR, yet TCRdb's version contains in-frame clones alone and is incomplete. The sample lists about 620,000 clones, 15% to 17% seen once, with 0.093% in the top ten. The sample was naive CD4+ T cells from blood. The origin of the receptors is a man younger than 35 in good health.

Concerning this clone: Other nucleotide sequences from this sample produce the same CDR3. The chain carries TRBV29-1 and TRBJ1-2; TRBD1 agrees at 8 bases. With 4 bases clipped from V and 3 bases from J, the junction kept 4 bases outside the gene matches. This CDR3 region has 13 residues. Germline lookup yields CDR1 SQVTM and CDR2 ANQGSEA. CDR3 amino acids: CSVGQGADYGYTF. As DNA, the CDR3 is TGCAGCGTTGGGCAGGGGGCGGACTATGGCTACACCTTC.

In this sample, this clone turned up a few times. The V and J genes are TRBV7-2 and TRBJ1-1, with D hard to call. The CDR3 extends over 15 amino acids. Germline V lookup: CDR1 SGHTA, CDR2 FQGNSA. V was shortened by 0 bases and J by 5 bases, with 13 bases between the two germline ends. CDR3 nucleotide sequence: TGTGCCAGCAGCTTAGCTCTGGGGTCGGGGACTGAAGCTTTCTTT. Protein sequence: CASSLALGSGTEAFF.

This clone was observed a few times. The chain carries TRBV10-3 and TRBJ2-7, with D tentatively TRBD1 (6 bases). This CDR3 spans 13 amino acids. The germline gives CDR1 ENHRY, CDR2 SYGVKD. V lost 2 bases to trimming and J lost 6 bases, with 11 bases between them. The chain's CDR3 is CAISEQGPGEQYF. The CDR3 DNA reads TGTGCCATCAGTGAGCAGGGGCCGGGCGAGCAGTACTTC.

The chain uses TRBV4-2 and TRBJ1-2, with 7 bases aligning to TRBD1. Germline CDR1 is LGHNA and CDR2 is YNFKEQ. The CDR3 spans 14 residues. The trim removed 0 bases at V and 8 bases at J, leaving 6 bases unmatched. The CDR3 loop is CASSQDTGDQGYTF. In nucleotides, the CDR3 is TGTGCCAGCAGCCAAGACACAGGGGATCAGGGCTACACCTTC.

V gene TRBV5-6 combines with J gene TRBJ2-7, with a possible D match to TRBD2 (6 bases). Trimming took 4 bases from V and 1 from J, leaving 18 bases between them. CDR3 size: 16 residues. The germline CDR1 and CDR2 sequences are SGHDT and YYEEEE. The CDR3, as DNA: TGTGCCAGCAGCCGAGTGCGGGATGGGTATTCCTACGAGCAGTACTTC. This gives the protein CASSRVRDGYSYEQYF.

This clone has just a few counts. V usage is TRBV4-2 and J usage is TRBJ2-7; 9 bases align to TRBD1. The V gene end was trimmed by 5 bases and the J gene end by 2 bases; junction bases not matched to a gene: 7. The CDR3 contains 15 residues. Germline lookup yields CDR1 LGHNA and CDR2 YNFKEQ. CDR3 nucleotide sequence: TGTGCCAGCAGCGAACCGGGACAGGGAGCCTACGAGCAGTACTTC. It translates to CASSEPGQGAYEQYF.

V and J are TRBV7-3 and TRBJ2-1; the D gene is possibly TRBD1 (6 bases). V gave up 1 base and J gave up 4 bases, with 14 bases separating them. There are 16 residues in the CDR3. CDR1 is SGHTA, CDR2 FQGTGA, per germline. The CDR3, as DNA: TGTGCCAGCAGCTTAAATCTGCAAGGGGGTTACAATGAGCAGTTCTTC. Amino acids: CASSLNLQGGYNEQFF.

The chain links TRBV7-2 to TRBJ1-3, with D perhaps matching TRBD1 (5 bases). V lost 1 base and J lost 0, with 10 bases in between. Germline values: CDR1 SGHTA, CDR2 FQGNSA. The CDR3 extends over 16 amino acids. The CDR3 loop reads CASSLEGRNSGNTIYF. CDR3 sequence (DNA): TGTGCCAGCAGCTTAGAGGGACGAAACTCTGGAAACACCATATATTTT.